Below, 2 T cell receptor beta chains from the same sample are listed, as sequenced in a study of identifying expanded T cells in peripheral blood. Profiling relied on immunoSEQ multiplex PCR, and the TCRdb table lists in-frame clones only, not all of them. The data contain 85,000 to 100,000 clones, approximately 88% of them singletons. Sequencing used blood. These TCRs come from a person aged 18 to 75 in good health.

This chain uses TRBV6-6 with TRBJ1-2; 7 bases are shared with TRBD1. Unmatched junction bases numbered 3, after V lost 0 bases and J lost 2 bases. The CDR3 has 15 amino acids. Germline CDR1 is MNHNY and CDR2 is SVGAGI (reference sequence). Here the CDR3 reads CASSYSSGQNYGYTF. CDR3 DNA sequence: TGTGCCAGCAGTTACTCATCGGGACAGAACTATGGCTACACCTTC.

This rearrangement joins TRBV19 to TRBJ2-1; D is perhaps TRBD2 (6 bases). Germline lookup yields CDR1 LNHDA and CDR2 SQIVND (reference sequence). The CDR3 spans 17 residues. The V end was cut by 0 bases, the J end by 5 bases, with 17 bases between. CDR3 sequence (DNA): TGTGCCAGTAGTATAGATTCCGGGAGAGGGCTACACAATGAGCAGTTCTTC. It yields the protein CASSIDSGRGLHNEQFF.